This T cell receptor (beta chain) was profiled in a study of blood T cell repertoires in COVID-19. Study information: Sources were T cells, B-cell-depleted T cells, or PBMCs; the material itself was cDNA or gDNA.

How the authors handled the data: From reference gene primer amplification, estimates of nucleated cell counts were derived. Method: immunoSEQ multiplex PCR; TCRdb's copy keeps in-frame clones and lacks some. V, J and clone size are those of that table, while D and trimming were read from the DNA. This sample has 140,000 to 150,000 clones, with over 80% found just once. V was clipped by 8 bases and J by 7 bases; unmatched bases: 6. Germline loops: CDR1 SGHAT, CDR2 FQNNGV. CDR3 length: 13 amino acids. Sequenced sample: peripheral blood. The rearrangement joins TRBV11-2 to TRBJ1-4; 8 nucleotides agree with TRBD1. The sequence derives from a woman in her forties with active or convalescent COVID-19. In DNA, the CDR3 is TGTGCCAGCTCCCGCGACAGGGGTGAAAAACTGTTTTTT. Its protein is CASSRDRGEKLFF.